The 21 T cell receptor beta chains below were found in one sample sequenced in a study of blood T cell repertoires in COVID-19. Clones were sequenced by immunoSEQ multiplex PCR, and TCRdb holds only the in-frame ones, with some missing. The sample contains under 250,000 clones, around 81% of which appear only once. The sequencing input was peripheral blood. All receptors come from a man between 50 and 59 years old with active or convalescent COVID-19.

The chain combines TRBV5-1 with TRBJ1-4; 7 positions agree with TRBD1. The junction had 6 bases not matched to a gene; V was cut back by 3 bases and J by 4 bases. The CDR3 runs 15 residues. In germline, CDR1 is SGHRS, CDR2 YFSETQ. The CDR3: CASSWGQSVNEKLFF. DNA of the CDR3: TGCGCCAGCAGCTGGGGACAGAGTGTTAATGAAAAACTGTTTTTT.

This chain joins TRBV6-2 or TRBV6-3 and TRBJ2-1; D unclear. The CDR3 has 16 amino acids. V was shortened by 6 bases and J by 2 bases, with 17 bases between the two germline ends. Germline lookup yields CDR1 MNHEY and CDR2 SVGEGT. The CDR3 coding sequence is TGTGCCAGCAGCACTGACTTACGTGGAGCCTACAATGAGCAGTTCTTC. Translation gives CASSTDLRGAYNEQFF.

The J gene is TRBJ2-1, the V gene TRBV6-1; 12 bases map to TRBD1. Germline trimming cut 6 bases from V and 12 bases from J; bases unmatched to any gene: 9. This CDR3 is 14 amino acids long. The germline CDR1 and CDR2 sequences are MNHNS and SASEGT. CDR3 amino acids: CASSNGGTGGWQFF. The DNA of the CDR3 is TGTGCCAGCAGCAACGGGGGGACAGGGGGCTGGCAGTTCTTC.

The chain joins TRBV28 to TRBJ1-2; possible D gene TRBD1, 6 bases. Trimming left V 3 bases short and J 7 bases short, with 15 bases between. The CDR3 spans 14 residues. Looked up from germline, CDR1 is MDHEN and CDR2 is SYDVKM. The CDR3 reads CASSLGAGPFGYTF. The CDR3 nucleotides are TGTGCCAGCAGTTTGGGGGCAGGGCCTTTTGGCTACACCTTC.

The rearrangement uses TRBV6-5 and TRBJ1-2, with 7 bases lining up with TRBD1. Trimming removed 7 bases from V and 8 bases from J; junction bases left unmatched: 16. CDR3 size: 15 residues. Germline V lookup: CDR1 MNHEY, CDR2 SVGAGI. Written as DNA, the CDR3 is TGTGCCAGCATTCTCGACCTAACAGGGGCTGGGGGCTACACCTTC. Its protein is CASILDLTGAGGYTF.

The chain couples TRBV2 to TRBJ1-4, with D possibly matching TRBD1 (6 bases). Germline values: CDR1 SNHLY, CDR2 FYNNEI. The CDR3 extends over 14 amino acids. The germline V and J ends were trimmed by 3 bases and 4 bases, with 9 bases remaining between them. CDR3: CASSDQGFNEKLFF. The CDR3 nucleotides read TGTGCCAGCAGTGATCAGGGGTTTAATGAAAAACTGTTTTTT.

This chain links TRBV6-2 or TRBV6-3 with TRBJ2-7; possibly TRBD1 for D (6 bases). With 6 bases removed from V and 4 bases from J, the gap between germline ends came to 10 bases. The CDR3 is 12 amino acids. CDR1 is MNHEY and CDR2 is SVGEGT in the germline V gene. The CDR3 nucleotides are TGTGCCAGCAGCCTGAGGGGGTACGAGCAGTACTTC. Translating gives CASSLRGYEQYF.

The rearrangement joins TRBV4-1 to TRBJ2-1; tentatively, D is TRBD1 (7 bases). V was trimmed by 0 bases and J by 7 bases, leaving 13 bases between them. Germline values: CDR1 MGHRA, CDR2 YSYEKL. This CDR3 has 15 residues. In DNA, the CDR3 is TGCGCCAGCAGCCAAGAAGGGGCAGGGGGGAATGAGCAGTTCTTC. It specifies CASSQEGAGGNEQFF.

This chain joins TRBV28 and TRBJ2-7; 8 bases are a match to TRBD2. Germline V gives CDR1 MDHEN, CDR2 SYDVKM. The CDR3 runs 15 residues. The junction had 11 bases not matched to a gene; V was cut back by 5 bases and J by 5 bases. The CDR3 is CASSAPGTSRDEQYF. The CDR3 DNA is TGTGCCAGCAGTGCCCCCGGGACTAGTCGGGACGAGCAGTACTTC.

The chain links TRBV18 to TRBJ2-3, with 8 bases that match TRBD2. Germline V CDR1 and CDR2: KGHSH, LQKENI. The junction had 12 bases not matched to a gene; V was cut back by 3 bases and J by 4 bases. The CDR3 is made up of 17 amino acids. CDR3 sequence: CASSPARVAGHSDTQYF. CDR3 coding DNA: TGTGCCAGCTCACCCGCGAGGGTAGCGGGGCATTCAGATACGCAGTATTTT.

The chain recombines TRBV2 with TRBJ1-6, with 9 bases fitting TRBD1. Per germline, CDR1 SNHLY and CDR2 FYNNEI. Trimming took 4 bases from V and 9 from J; bases not matched to a gene: 1. The CDR3 sequence is 13 residues long. The CDR3 reads CASSADRGSPLHF. For the CDR3, the DNA is TGTGCCAGCAGTGCGGACAGGGGTTCACCCCTCCACTTT. The complete variable domain, with remaining parts taken from reference TRBV2 and TRBJ1-6, reads EPEVTQTPSHQVTQMGQEVILRCVPISNHLYFYWYRQILGQKVEFLVSFYNNEISEKSEIFDDQFSVERPDGSNFTLKIRSTKLEDSAMYFCASSADRGSPLHFGNGTRLTVT.

The gene calls are TRBV10-3 and TRBJ1-5; no clear D. From germline, CDR1 is ENHRY and CDR2 SYGVKD. V shed 3 bases and J shed 0 bases, with 9 bases lying between them. The CDR3 runs 15 residues. CDR3: CAISESSDSNQPQHF. The CDR3 nucleotides are TGTGCCATCAGTGAAAGTTCAGATAGCAATCAGCCCCAGCATTTT.

V is TRBV30 and J is TRBJ1-1; tentative D call: TRBD1 (5 bases). Looked up from germline, CDR1 is GTSNPN and CDR2 is SVGIG (reference sequence). Trimming removed 6 bases from V and 1 base from J, with 15 bases in between. The CDR3 consists of 14 residues. CDR3 protein: CACRQNFKNTEAFF. CDR3 coding DNA: TGTGCCTGCCGACAGAATTTCAAGAACACTGAAGCTTTCTTT.

This chain uses TRBV7-9 with TRBJ1-2, with D possibly TRBD1 on 5 matching bases. V was clipped by 5 bases and J by 8 bases, with 12 bases between them. The CDR3 covers 12 residues. Germline loops: CDR1 SEHNR, CDR2 FQNEAQ (reference sequence). The CDR3 spells CASSVGLLGYTF. CDR3 DNA sequence: TGTGCCAGCAGCGTGGGACTCCTCGGCTACACCTTC.

CDR3 sequence reads: CASSQGHSNTEAFF. The CDR3 DNA sequence: TGTGCCAGCAGCCAAGGACACTCGAACACTGAAGCTTTCTTT. The J gene is TRBJ1-1, the V gene TRBV7-3; maybe TRBD1 (5 bases). The CDR3 consists of 14 residues. Trimming took off 5 bases at V and 1 base at J, with 11 bases between the two ends. Germline V lookup: CDR1 SGHTA, CDR2 FQGTGA.

The V call is TRBV11-1, the J call TRBJ2-1, with a possible D match to TRBD2 (7 bases). V gave up 4 bases and J gave up 14 bases, with 15 bases separating them. CDR3 length: 12 amino acids. Germline lookup yields CDR1 SGHAT and CDR2 FQDESV (reference sequence). Here the CDR3 DNA reads TGTGCCAGCAGCTCGTCGGGGGGCCGGGAGTTCTTC. As protein: CASSSSGGREFF.

This clone was counted a single time. This chain joins TRBV29-1 and TRBJ2-5, with 9 bases aligning to TRBD2. This CDR3 is 13 amino acids long. Per the germline V gene, CDR1 is SQVTM and CDR2 is ANQGSEA. The V and J ends lost 3 bases and 3 bases, in that order; junction bases with no gene match: 2. In nucleotides, the CDR3 is TGCAGCGTTGACTTAGCGGGGGAAGAGACCCAGTACTTC. Its translation: CSVDLAGEETQYF.

The chain carries TRBV28 and TRBJ2-1; the D gene is possibly TRBD2 (5 bases). The CDR3 has 16 amino acids. V lost 2 bases, J lost 5 bases, and 16 bases lay in between. Germline values: CDR1 MDHEN, CDR2 SYDVKM. DNA of the CDR3: TGTGCCAGCAGTTTAAGGTCAGGCAGGAGGCACAATGAGCAGTTCTTC. This translates into CASSLRSGRRHNEQFF.

The CDR3 protein is CASSRTGTTNTGELFF. CDR3 sequence (DNA): TGTGCCAGCTCGCGTACCGGGACAACGAACACCGGGGAGCTGTTTTTT. This sequence joins TRBV18 and TRBJ2-2; the D gene is possibly TRBD1 (6 bases). Per germline, CDR1 KGHSH and CDR2 LQKENI. Trimming took off 6 bases at V and 0 bases at J, with 14 bases between the two ends. CDR3 length equals 16 residues.

This clone was counted between two and nine times. V is TRBV4-1 and J is TRBJ1-4, with D maybe TRBD1 (6 bases). Germline loops: CDR1 MGHRA, CDR2 YSYEKL. The CDR3 is 15 residues long. V shed 1 base and J shed 3 bases, with 9 bases lying between them. The CDR3 region is CASSQVKGANEKLFF. The CDR3, as DNA: TGCGCCAGCAGCCAAGTTAAGGGGGCTAATGAAAAACTGTTTTTT.

V gene TRBV7-8 combines with J gene TRBJ1-1; the match to TRBD1 covers 7 bases. The CDR3 length is 18 residues. J lost 3 bases, V lost 2 bases, and 15 bases had no gene match. Germline V CDR1 and CDR2: SGHVS, FQNEAQ. CDR3 in amino acids: CASSLTSAGQLIDTEAFF. Written as DNA, the CDR3 is TGTGCCAGCAGCTTAACATCTGCGGGACAGCTTATTGACACTGAAGCTTTCTTT.